This record concerns one TCR beta chain sequence. Its antigen is as yet unknown. These data belong to a study of cytomegalovirus exposure and HLA in healthy donors. Findings and limits, study-wide: Cytomegalovirus association was assigned to approximately 160 TCR beta chains. It was found in a later analysis that first-cohort TCR clusters tended to co-occur in the 95 to 150 validation repertoires. In vitro testing confirmed a few CMV-associated chains as specific for CMV antigens.

This CDR3 comprises 16 residues. Trimming removed 5 bases from V and 4 bases from J; junction bases left unmatched: 9. Per germline, CDR1 MNHEY and CDR2 SMNVEV (reference sequence). The table came from immunoSEQ multiplex PCR; TCRdb's copy has only in-frame clones and leaves some out. In the table there are about 200,000 clones, 80% to 90% of which are singletons. The sequencing sample was made of PBMCs. V gene TRBV27 combines with J gene TRBJ2-2, with TRBD1 matching over 8 bases. The source of this sequence is a woman under 40 in good health and CMV-seronegative. The CDR3 protein is CASSPGQGGGTGELFF. The CDR3 nucleotides are TGTGCCAGCAGTCCTGGACAGGGTGGCGGCACCGGGGAGCTGTTTTTT.